Sequencing of this T cell receptor (beta chain) was carried out in a study of T cell changes during pregnancy in multiple sclerosis. Germline V gene lookup returns CDR1 SEHNR and CDR2 FQNEAQ (reference sequence). The CDR3 is 16 residues long. V lost 3 bases and J lost 7; bases outside the gene matches: 8. Sequenced by immunoSEQ multiplex PCR; TCRdb stores in-frame clones only, minus some. The sample consists of some 64,000 clones, approximately 90% of them appearing once. The specimen was peripheral blood, collected in the first trimester of pregnancy. The rearrangement joins TRBV7-9 to TRBJ2-1, with 11 bases that match TRBD1. This receptor was obtained from a female donor in good health, enrolled as a control in a pregnancy study. The CDR3 loop reads CASSFPRGQGENEQFF. The CDR3 region has the DNA TGTGCCAGCAGCTTCCCCAGGGGACAGGGGGAAAATGAGCAGTTCTTC.